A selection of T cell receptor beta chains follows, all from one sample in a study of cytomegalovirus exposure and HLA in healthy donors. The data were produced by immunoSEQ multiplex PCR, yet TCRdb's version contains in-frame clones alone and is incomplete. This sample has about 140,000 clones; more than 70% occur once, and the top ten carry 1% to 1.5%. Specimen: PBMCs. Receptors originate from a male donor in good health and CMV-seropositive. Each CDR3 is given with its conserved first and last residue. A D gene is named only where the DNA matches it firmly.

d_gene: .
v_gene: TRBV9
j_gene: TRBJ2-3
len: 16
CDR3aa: CASSVDAGQSTDTQYF

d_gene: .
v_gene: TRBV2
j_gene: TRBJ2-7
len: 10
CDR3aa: CASSELEQYF

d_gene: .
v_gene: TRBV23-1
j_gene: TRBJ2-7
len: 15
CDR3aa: CASSQSGGGFHEQYF

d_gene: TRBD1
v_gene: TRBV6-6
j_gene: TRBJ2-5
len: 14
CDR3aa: CASSYPRDRETQYF

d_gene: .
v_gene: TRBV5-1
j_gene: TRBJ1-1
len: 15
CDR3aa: CASSSGRTVNTEAFF

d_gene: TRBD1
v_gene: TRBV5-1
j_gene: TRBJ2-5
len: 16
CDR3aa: CASSLARDRVGETQYF

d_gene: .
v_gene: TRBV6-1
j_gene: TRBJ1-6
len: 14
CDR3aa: CASSEGQRNSPLHF

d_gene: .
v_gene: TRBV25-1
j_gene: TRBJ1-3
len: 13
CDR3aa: CASSAYSGNTIYF

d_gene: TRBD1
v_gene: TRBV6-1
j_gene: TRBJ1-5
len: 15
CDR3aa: CASGAGTGGGQPQHF

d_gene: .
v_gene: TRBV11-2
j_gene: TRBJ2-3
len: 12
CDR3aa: CASSFGVDTQYF

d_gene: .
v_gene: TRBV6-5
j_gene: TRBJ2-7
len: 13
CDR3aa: CASSYSAGVEQYF

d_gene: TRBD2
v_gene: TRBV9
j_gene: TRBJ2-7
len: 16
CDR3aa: CASSVDEGGGRYEQYF

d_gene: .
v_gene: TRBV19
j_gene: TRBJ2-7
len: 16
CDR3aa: CASSIGGFPQSYEQYF

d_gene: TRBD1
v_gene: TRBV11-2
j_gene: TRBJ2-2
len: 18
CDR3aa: CASSLGPGTGVSTGELFF

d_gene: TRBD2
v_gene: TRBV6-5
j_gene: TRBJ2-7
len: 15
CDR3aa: CASSYSGGPTYEQYF

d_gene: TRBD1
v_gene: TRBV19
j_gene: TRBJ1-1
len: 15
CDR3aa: CASSTQGGLTTEAFF

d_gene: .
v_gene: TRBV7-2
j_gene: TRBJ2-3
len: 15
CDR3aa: CASSLVSGGTDTQYF

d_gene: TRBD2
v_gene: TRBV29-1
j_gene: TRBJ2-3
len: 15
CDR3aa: CSVEERLAGSDTQYF

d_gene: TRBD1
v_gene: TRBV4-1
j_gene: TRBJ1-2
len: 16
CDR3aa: CASSLKGSGTGNGYTF

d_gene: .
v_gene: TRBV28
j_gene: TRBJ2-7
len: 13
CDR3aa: CASSFRGGNEQYF

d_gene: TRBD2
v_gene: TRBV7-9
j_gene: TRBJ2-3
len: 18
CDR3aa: CASSWDHGGTNIVDTQYF

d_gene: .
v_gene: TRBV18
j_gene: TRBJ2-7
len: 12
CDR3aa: CASSPERHEQYF

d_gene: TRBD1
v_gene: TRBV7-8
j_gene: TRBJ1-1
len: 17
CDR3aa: CASSPGQGVIANTEAFF

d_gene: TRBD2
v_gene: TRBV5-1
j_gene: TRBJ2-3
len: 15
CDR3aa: CASALSGGDFDTQYF

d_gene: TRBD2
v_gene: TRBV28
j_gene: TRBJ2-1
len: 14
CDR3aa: CASSLPGRDNEQFF

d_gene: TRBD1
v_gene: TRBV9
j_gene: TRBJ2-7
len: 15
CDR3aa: CASSVTGTGTYEQYF

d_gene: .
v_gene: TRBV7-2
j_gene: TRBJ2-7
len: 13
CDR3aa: CASSLDRAYEQYF

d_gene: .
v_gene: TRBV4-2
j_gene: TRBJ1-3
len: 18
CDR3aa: CASSQDVTVTLSGNTIYF

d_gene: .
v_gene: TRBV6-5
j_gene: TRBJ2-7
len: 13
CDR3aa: CASSYFEDYEQYF

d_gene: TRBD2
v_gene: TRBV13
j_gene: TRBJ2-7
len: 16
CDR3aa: CASSPSWERGSDEQYF

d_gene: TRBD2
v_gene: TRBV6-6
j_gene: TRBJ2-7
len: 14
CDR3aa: CASSYSSGNYEQYF

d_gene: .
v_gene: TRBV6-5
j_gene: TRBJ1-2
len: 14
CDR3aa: CASGEAGFPYGYTF

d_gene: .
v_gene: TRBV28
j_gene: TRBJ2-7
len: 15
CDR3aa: CASSLRQGIAYEQYF

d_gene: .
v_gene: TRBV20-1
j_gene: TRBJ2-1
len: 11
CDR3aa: CSAQDSDEQFF

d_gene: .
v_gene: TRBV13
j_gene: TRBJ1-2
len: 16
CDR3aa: CASSSTDGRTDYGYTF

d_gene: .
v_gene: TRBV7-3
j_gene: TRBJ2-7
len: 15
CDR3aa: CASSLVPGASYEQYF

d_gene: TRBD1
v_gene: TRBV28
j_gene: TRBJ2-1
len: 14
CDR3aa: CASSPATGYNEQFF

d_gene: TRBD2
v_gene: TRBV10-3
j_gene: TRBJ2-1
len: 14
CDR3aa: CAINSGRRANEQFF

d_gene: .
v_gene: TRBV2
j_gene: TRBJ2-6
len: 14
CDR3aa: CASSTASGANVLTF

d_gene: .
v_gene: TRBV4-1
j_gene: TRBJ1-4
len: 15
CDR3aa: CASSSRQLPNEKLFF

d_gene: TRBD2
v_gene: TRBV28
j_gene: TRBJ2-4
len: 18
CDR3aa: CASNPGTSGPLAKNIQYF

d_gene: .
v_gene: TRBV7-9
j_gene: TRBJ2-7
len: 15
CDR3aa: CASSTSLLVLGEQYF

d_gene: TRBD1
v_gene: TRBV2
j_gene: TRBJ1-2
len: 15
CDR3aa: CASRTGGAIYYGYTF

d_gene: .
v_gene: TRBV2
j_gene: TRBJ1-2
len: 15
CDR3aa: CASRPWRLANYGYTF

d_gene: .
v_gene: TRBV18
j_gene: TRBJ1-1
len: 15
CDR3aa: CASSPVNSKNTEAFF

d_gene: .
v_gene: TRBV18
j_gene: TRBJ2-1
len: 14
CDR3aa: CASSRSRGNNEQFF

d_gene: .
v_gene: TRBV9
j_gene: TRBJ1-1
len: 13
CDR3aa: CASSDLQGNEAFF

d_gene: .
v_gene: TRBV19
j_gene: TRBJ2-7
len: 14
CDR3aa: CASSMGVGTYEQYF

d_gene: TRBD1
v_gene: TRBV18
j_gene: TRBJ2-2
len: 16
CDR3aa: CASSEQGARNTGELFF

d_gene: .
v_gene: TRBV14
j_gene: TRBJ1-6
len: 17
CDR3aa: CASSQDRQGGTNSPLHF

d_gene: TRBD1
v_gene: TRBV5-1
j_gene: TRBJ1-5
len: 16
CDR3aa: CASSPGQGGGNQPQHF

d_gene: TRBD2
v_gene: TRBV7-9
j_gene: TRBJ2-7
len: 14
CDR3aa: CASSVLAGSYEQYF

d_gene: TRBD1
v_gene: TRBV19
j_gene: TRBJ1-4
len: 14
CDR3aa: CASTGTGGYEKLFF

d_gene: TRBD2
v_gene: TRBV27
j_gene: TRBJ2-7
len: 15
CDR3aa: CASSLVGTGGYEQYF

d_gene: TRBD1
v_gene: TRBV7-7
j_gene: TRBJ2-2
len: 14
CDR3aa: CASSLQGSTGELFF

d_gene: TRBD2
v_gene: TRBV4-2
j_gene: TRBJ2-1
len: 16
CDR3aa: CASSQGAGGLHNEQFF

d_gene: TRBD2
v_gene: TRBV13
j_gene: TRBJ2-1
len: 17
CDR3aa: CASSLETSGVLYNEQFF

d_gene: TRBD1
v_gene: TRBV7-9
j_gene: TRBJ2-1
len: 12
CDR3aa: CSSSLGQGEQFF

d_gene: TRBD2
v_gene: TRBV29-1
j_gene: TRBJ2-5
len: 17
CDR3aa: CSVHVTSGVDHWETQYF